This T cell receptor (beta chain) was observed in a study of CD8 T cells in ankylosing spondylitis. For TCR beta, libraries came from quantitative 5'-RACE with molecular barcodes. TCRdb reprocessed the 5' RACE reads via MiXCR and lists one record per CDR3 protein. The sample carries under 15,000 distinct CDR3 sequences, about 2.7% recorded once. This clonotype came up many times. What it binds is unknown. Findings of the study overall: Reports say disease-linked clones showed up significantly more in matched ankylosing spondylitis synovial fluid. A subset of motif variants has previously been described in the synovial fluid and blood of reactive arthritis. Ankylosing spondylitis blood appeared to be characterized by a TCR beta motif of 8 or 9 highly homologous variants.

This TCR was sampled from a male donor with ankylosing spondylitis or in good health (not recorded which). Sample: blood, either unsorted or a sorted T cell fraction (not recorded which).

In DNA, the CDR3 is TGTGCCAGCAGCGTAGACTACAATGAGCAGTTCTTC. Amino acid sequence: CASSVDYNEQFF. The chain couples TRBV9 to TRBJ2-1; no reliable D call. Germline-derived CDR1 and CDR2 are SGDLS and YYNGEE. The CDR3 contains 12 residues. V lost 0 bases and J lost 3, with 1 base in between.